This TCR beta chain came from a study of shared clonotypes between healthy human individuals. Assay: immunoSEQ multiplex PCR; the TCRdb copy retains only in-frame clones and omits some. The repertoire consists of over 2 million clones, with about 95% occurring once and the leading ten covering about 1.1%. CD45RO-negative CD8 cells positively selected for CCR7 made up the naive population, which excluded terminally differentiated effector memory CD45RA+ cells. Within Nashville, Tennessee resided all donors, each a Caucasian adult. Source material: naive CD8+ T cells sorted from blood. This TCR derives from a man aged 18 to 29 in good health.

Written as DNA, the CDR3 is TGCGCCAGCAGCTGGCGCGGACTAGCGGGAGGACCCAATGAGCAGTTCTTC. Encoded protein: CASSWRGLAGGPNEQFF. V is TRBV5-1 and J is TRBJ2-1; TRBD2 aligns across 14 bases. V shed 3 bases and J 6 bases; nucleotides not matched to a gene: 8. The CDR3 contains 17 residues. Per germline, CDR1 SGHRS and CDR2 YFSETQ.